This T cell receptor beta chain was obtained from a study of cytomegalovirus exposure and HLA in healthy donors. The study's findings and limits: Most of the CMV-associated TCR beta chains (in a later analysis) appeared to be HLA-restricted.

In the PCR, 60 Vbeta and 13 Jbeta primers were used. TCRdb keeps only in-frame clones here, not all; method: immunoSEQ multiplex PCR. The table records some 150,000 clones, roughly 80% of them present only once. Notes on this clone: Its antigen is not identified.

Donors counted as nominally healthy when sampled, yet unrecorded immune exposures were likely. Trimming took 0 bases from V and 7 from J, leaving 10 bases between them. The CDR3 covers 15 residues. Per the germline V gene, CDR1 is MNHNS and CDR2 is SASEGT. This rearrangement joins TRBV6-1 to TRBJ1-6; D perhaps matches TRBD1 (5 bases). The sample comprised PBMCs. This receptor was taken from a woman aged 50 to 60 in good health and CMV-seronegative. CDR3 nucleotides: TGTGCCAGCAGTGAAGCAGGGCGGGGGAATTCACCCCTCCACTTT. Its protein product is CASSEAGRGNSPLHF.